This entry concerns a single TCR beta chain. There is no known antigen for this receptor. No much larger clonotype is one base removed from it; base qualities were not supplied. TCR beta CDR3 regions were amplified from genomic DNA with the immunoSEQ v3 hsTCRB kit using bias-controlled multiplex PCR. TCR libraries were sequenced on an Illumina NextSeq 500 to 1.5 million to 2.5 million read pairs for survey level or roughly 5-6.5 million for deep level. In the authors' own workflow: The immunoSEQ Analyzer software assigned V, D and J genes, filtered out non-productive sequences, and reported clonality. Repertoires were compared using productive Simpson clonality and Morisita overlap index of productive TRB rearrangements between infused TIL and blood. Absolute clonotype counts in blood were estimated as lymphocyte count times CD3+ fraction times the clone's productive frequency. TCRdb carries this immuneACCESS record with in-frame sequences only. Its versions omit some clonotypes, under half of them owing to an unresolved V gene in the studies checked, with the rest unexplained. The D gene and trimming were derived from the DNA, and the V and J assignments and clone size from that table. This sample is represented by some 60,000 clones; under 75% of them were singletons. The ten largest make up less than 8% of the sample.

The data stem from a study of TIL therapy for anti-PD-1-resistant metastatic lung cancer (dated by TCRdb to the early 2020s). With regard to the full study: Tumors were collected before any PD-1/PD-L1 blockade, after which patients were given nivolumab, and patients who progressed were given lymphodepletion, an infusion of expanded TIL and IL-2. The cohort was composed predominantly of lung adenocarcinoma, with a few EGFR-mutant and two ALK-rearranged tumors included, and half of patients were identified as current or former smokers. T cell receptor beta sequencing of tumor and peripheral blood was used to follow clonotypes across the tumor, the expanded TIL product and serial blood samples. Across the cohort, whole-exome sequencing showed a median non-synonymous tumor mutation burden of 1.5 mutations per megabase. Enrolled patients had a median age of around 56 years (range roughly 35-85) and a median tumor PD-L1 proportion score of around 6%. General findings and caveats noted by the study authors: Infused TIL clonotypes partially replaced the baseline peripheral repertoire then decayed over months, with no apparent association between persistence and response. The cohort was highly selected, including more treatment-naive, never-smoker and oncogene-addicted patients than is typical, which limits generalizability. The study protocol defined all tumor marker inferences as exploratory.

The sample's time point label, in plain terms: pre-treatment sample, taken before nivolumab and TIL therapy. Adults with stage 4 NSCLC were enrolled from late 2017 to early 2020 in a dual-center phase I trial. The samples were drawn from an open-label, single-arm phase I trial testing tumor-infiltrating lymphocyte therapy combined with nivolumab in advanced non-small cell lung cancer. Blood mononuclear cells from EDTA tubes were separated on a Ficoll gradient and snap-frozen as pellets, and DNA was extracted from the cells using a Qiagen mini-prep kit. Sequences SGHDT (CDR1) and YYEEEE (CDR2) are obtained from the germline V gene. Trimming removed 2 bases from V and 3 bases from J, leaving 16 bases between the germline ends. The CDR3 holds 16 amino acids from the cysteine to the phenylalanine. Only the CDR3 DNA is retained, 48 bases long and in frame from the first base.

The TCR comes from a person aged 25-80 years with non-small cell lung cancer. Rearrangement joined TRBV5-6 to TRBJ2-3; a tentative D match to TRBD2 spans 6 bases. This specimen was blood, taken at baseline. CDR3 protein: CASSFGTGLATDTQYF. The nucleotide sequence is TGTGCCAGCAGCTTTGGCACGGGGCTAGCGACAGATACGCAGTATTTT.